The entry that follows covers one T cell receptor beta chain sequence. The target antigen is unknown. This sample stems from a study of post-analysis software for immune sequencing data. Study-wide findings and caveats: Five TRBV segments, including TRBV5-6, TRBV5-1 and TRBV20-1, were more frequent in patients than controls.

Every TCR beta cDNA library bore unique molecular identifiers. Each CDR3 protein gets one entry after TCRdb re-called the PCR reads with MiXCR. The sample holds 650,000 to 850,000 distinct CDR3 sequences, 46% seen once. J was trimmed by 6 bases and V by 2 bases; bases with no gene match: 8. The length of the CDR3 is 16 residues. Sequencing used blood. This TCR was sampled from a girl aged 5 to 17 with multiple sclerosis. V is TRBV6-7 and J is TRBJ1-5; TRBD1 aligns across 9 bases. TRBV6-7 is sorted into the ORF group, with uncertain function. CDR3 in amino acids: CASSYGGTGKSQPQHF. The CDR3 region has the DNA TGTGCCAGCAGTTACGGCGGGACAGGGAAAAGTCAGCCCCAGCATTTT.